The 21 T cell receptor beta chains below come from one sample, sequenced in a study of Graves' ophthalmopathy and Graves' hyperthyroidism. Amplification of the TCR beta CDR3 regions used RNA transcripts (as template). A first-round RT-PCR used HTBI primers, followed by a second-round multiplex PCR. MiXCR, run by TCRdb on the multiplex PCR reads, gives a single entry per CDR3 protein. The sample consists of over a million distinct CDR3 sequences, about 36% of them appearing once. Sample: peripheral blood or thyroid tissue (not recorded which). Receptor source: an adult man with Graves' hyperthyroidism.

The chain couples TRBV7-8 to TRBJ2-5; the D call may be TRBD1 or TRBD2 (5 bases each). CDR3 length equals 17 residues. CDR1 is SGHVS, CDR2 FQNEAQ, per germline. The germline V and J ends were trimmed by 2 bases and 6 bases, with 22 bases remaining between them. CDR3 DNA: TGTGCCAGCAGCTTATCAGGGAGACCAACTAGACATAAGACCCAGTACTTC. Protein: CASSLSGRPTRHKTQYF.

This clonotype has a count of ten or more. The chain couples TRBV11-1 to TRBJ2-7, with TRBD1 matching 7 bases. This CDR3 is built from 15 residues. Germline V gene data show CDR1 as SGHAT and CDR2 as FQDESV (reference sequence). Trimming cost V 4 bases and J 0 bases; bases outside gene matches: 6. The CDR3 reads CASSSGQLSSYEQYF. Here the CDR3 DNA reads TGTGCCAGCAGCTCGGGACAGTTGAGCTCCTACGAGCAGTACTTC.

A note on this clonotype: A much larger clone lies a single base off, so this may be a read error. The J gene is TRBJ2-5, the V gene TRBV7-7, with D possibly being TRBD1 or TRBD2 (5 bases each). Trimming cost V 5 bases and J 5 bases, with 18 bases left between them. CDR1 is SSHAT and CDR2 is FNYEAQ in the germline V gene (reference sequence). This CDR3 comprises 15 residues. The CDR3 loop is CASSPGHHRAETQYF. The CDR3 DNA is TGTGCCAGCAGCCCGGGGCACCACAGAGCGGAGACCCAGTACTTC.

This chain links TRBV7-9 with TRBJ1-2, with TRBD1 matching 8 bases. The germline V gene has CDR1 SEHNR and CDR2 FQNEAQ (reference sequence). V lost 2 bases to trimming and J lost 5 bases; unmatched junction nucleotides: 13. The length of the CDR3 is 17 residues. For the CDR3, the DNA is TGTGCCAGCAGCTTAACGCTCGGGACAGGTGGCGGGTATGGCTACACCTTC. It yields the protein CASSLTLGTGGGYGYTF.

This clonotype was counted many times. This sequence joins TRBV5-8 and TRBJ2-5; TRBD1 aligns across 7 bases. After removal of 4 bases from V and 5 bases from J, the junction contained 14 bases not matched to a gene. CDR3 length: 16 residues. The germline CDR1 and CDR2 sequences are SGHTS and YDEGEE. Here the CDR3 DNA reads TGTGCCAGCAGCACGAGTAGCCAGGGGGTCCGGGAGACCCAGTACTTC. Translating gives CASSTSSQGVRETQYF.

Of note for this clonotype: A single base separates this from a much larger clone, so it may be a read error. The V gene is TRBV6-5, the J gene TRBJ1-4; D is possibly TRBD1 (5 bases). Germline CDR1 and CDR2: MNHEY and SVGAGI. The V end lost 10 bases, the J end lost 5 bases, and 11 bases lay between the germline ends. There are 12 residues in the CDR3. The CDR3 DNA reads TGTGCCATCAGCGGGGCCAATGAAAAACTGTTTTTT. It specifies CAISGANEKLFF.

The V and J genes are TRBV12-3 or TRBV12-4 and TRBJ2-5, with no clear D. The CDR3 contains 14 residues. Between the trimmed V and J ends, which lost 5 bases and 2 bases, there was a span of 12 bases. The CDR3 bases are TGTGCCAGCAGTCCCGGACCAACTCAAGAGACCCAGTACTTC. Translated: CASSPGPTQETQYF.

This clonotype was seen repeatedly, ten times or more. The genes are TRBV7-6 and TRBJ1-6; 7 bases match TRBD1. The germline V gene encodes CDR1 SGHVS and CDR2 FNYEAQ. The CDR3 has 16 amino acids. Trimming took 3 bases from V and 4 from J; bases not matched to a gene: 6. DNA for the CDR3: TGTGCCAGCAGCTTGGAGATGACAGGGTATAATTCACCCCTCCACTTT. Translation: CASSLEMTGYNSPLHF.

The V call is TRBV19, the J call TRBJ1-1; no definite D call. Germline loops: CDR1 LNHDA, CDR2 SQIVND (reference sequence). The CDR3 covers 13 residues. Trimming left V 7 bases short and J 1 base short, with 10 bases between. CDR3 sequence: CASNPATNTEAFF. CDR3 DNA sequence: TGTGCCAGTAATCCGGCCACGAACACTGAAGCTTTCTTT.

This clonotype was seen a few times. This chain connects TRBV10-2 to TRBJ1-1; 11 bases line up with TRBD1. The CDR3 length is 17 residues. Per germline, CDR1 WSHSY and CDR2 SAAADI. The ends lost 6 bases at V and 0 bases at J; junction bases unmatched: 9. CDR3 loop: CASSHADRGHVNTEAFF. Here the CDR3 DNA reads TGCGCCAGCAGCCATGCGGACAGGGGGCATGTGAACACTGAAGCTTTCTTT.

V usage is TRBV7-7 and J usage is TRBJ2-5, with unresolved D. The CDR3 has 15 residues. Deletions cut 3 bases from V and 0 bases from J, with 11 bases between. Germline V gene data show CDR1 as SSHAT and CDR2 as FNYEAQ (reference sequence). CDR3 residues: CASSFSTVYQETQYF. The CDR3 DNA reads as TGTGCCAGCAGCTTCTCAACCGTATACCAAGAGACCCAGTACTTC.

This clonotype was seen ten or more times. This chain links TRBV7-9 with TRBJ2-7, with D possibly being TRBD1 (6 bases). V lost 5 bases to trimming and J lost 2 bases, with 16 bases between them. Germline CDR1 SEHNR, CDR2 FQNEAQ (reference sequence). The CDR3 runs to 15 residues. CDR3 amino acids: CASSPPTGTTYEQYF. CDR3 sequence (DNA): TGTGCCAGCAGCCCTCCTACCGGGACAACCTACGAGCAGTACTTC.

Of note for this clonotype: It may be a read error: a sequence one base away is much more abundant. The V and J genes are TRBV20-1 and TRBJ1-6, with D uncertain. CDR1 DFQATT and CDR2 SNEGSKA come from the germline V gene (reference sequence). The CDR3 consists of 13 residues. V lost 3 bases and J 5 bases, leaving 8 bases between the germline ends. The CDR3 reads CSASRGDNSPLHF. CDR3 nucleotides: TGCAGTGCTAGTCGTGGCGATAATTCACCCCTCCACTTT.

V usage is TRBV7-2 and J usage is TRBJ1-5, with TRBD1 as a possible D gene (5 bases). This CDR3 contains 15 residues. Germline loops: CDR1 SGHTA, CDR2 FQGNSA. Trimming cost V 4 bases and J 4 bases, with 14 bases left between them. CDR3 sequence reads: CASSSIGGRNQPQHF. Here the CDR3 DNA reads TGTGCCAGCAGCTCAATCGGGGGGAGGAATCAGCCCCAGCATTTT.

This clonotype turned up a few times. This chain connects TRBV12-3 or TRBV12-4 to TRBJ1-1; D ambiguous. The V gene lost 4 bases and the J gene lost 7 bases, with 7 bases spanning the gap. The CDR3 sequence is 11 residues long. CDR3 DNA: TGTGCCAGCAGTTACGCGAATGAAGCTTTCTTT. This sequence encodes CASSYANEAFF.

This clonotype was picked up one time. V is TRBV12-3 or TRBV12-4 and J is TRBJ1-6, with a weak D call TRBD1 (6 bases). CDR3 size: 15 residues. The V gene lost 5 bases and the J gene lost 8 bases, with 16 bases spanning the gap. The CDR3 coding sequence is TGTGCCAGCAGTGACAAACAGGGTGTGGATTCACCCCTCCACTTT. It yields the protein CASSDKQGVDSPLHF.

About this clonotype itself: One base away lies a much larger clone, so this may be a sequencing read error. The chain links TRBV2 to TRBJ1-2, with D possibly TRBD1 on 5 matching bases. The V gene lost 4 bases and the J gene lost 4 bases, with 13 bases spanning the gap. The germline CDR1 and CDR2 sequences are SNHLY and FYNNEI. The CDR3 sequence is 14 residues long. CDR3 in amino acids: CASSGGSNVYGYTF. CDR3 DNA sequence: TGTGCCAGCAGTGGGGGCAGCAATGTCTATGGCTACACCTTC.

On this clonotype itself: Just one base apart from a much larger clone, this may be a read error. V is TRBV7-8 and J is TRBJ1-2; D remains ambiguous. V lost 4 bases to trimming and J lost 1 base, with 13 bases between them. Germline V gene sequence: CDR1 SGHVS, CDR2 FQNEAQ. This CDR3 comprises 15 residues. The CDR3 sequence: CASSSRRDYNYGYTF. CDR3 in DNA: TGTGCCAGCAGCTCCCGCCGAGATTATAACTATGGCTACACCTTC.

The rearrangement uses TRBV29-1 and TRBJ1-2, with D hard to call. Germline-derived CDR1 and CDR2 are SQVTM and ANQGSEA. This CDR3 spans 9 amino acids. V was shortened by 8 bases and J by 4 bases, with 5 bases between the two germline ends. CDR3 bases: TGCAGCACCTTCTATGGCTACACCTTC. Protein: CSTFYGYTF. The entire variable domain, with the rest obtained from reference TRBV29-1 and TRBJ1-2, is as follows: SAVISQKPSRDICQRGTSLTIQCQVDSQVTMMFWYRQQPGQSLTLIATANQGSEATYESGFVIDKFPISRPNLTFSTLTVSNMSPEDSSIYLCSTFYGYTFGSGTRLTVV.

V is TRBV7-9 and J is TRBJ2-5; 8 bases agree with TRBD2. CDR1 is SEHNR and CDR2 is FQNEAQ in the germline V gene (reference sequence). Trimming at V came to 6 bases and at J to 3 bases, leaving 15 bases not matched to a gene. The CDR3 contains 17 residues. In DNA form, the CDR3 reads TGTGCCAGCAGTTACCCCGGGAGGGGCGACAAGAAAGAGACCCAGTACTTC. Protein product: CASSYPGRGDKKETQYF.

As to this clonotype: This may stem from a read error, because a much larger clone lies one nucleotide away. V usage is TRBV7-9 and J usage is TRBJ2-6, with TRBD1 matching 8 bases. The CDR3 covers 20 residues. Germline lookup yields CDR1 SEHNR and CDR2 FQNEAQ (reference sequence). Trimming took 5 bases from V and 1 from J; bases not matched to a gene: 16. CDR3 DNA sequence: TGTGCCAGCAGCCCCGCGCCTATCGGGACAGGCCATTCTGGGGCCAACGTCCTGACTTTC. Residues: CASSPAPIGTGHSGANVLTF.